Described below is a single TCR beta chain sequence and its context. This sample is part of a study of blood T cells in healthy people across ages. The second PCR ran roughly 6 to 11 cycles with a sample-barcoded 5' primer and J-beta primers. Via MiXCR, TCRdb re-called the 5' RACE reads, giving one row per CDR3 protein. The table lists hundreds of thousands of distinct CDR3 sequences, around 21% of them singletons. Input material: blood. This clonotype was sampled from a man aged 65 to 85 in good health.

Written as DNA, the CDR3 is TGTGCCAGCAGTTATCCGGGACAGGGTATAACTAACTATGGCTACACCTTC. Its translation is CASSYPGQGITNYGYTF. This sequence joins TRBV28 and TRBJ1-2, with TRBD1 identical over 9 bases. The V gene's germline CDR1 is MDHEN and CDR2 SYDVKM. The CDR3 contains 17 residues. V shed 4 bases, J shed 0 bases, and the junction held 9 bases outside the gene matches.